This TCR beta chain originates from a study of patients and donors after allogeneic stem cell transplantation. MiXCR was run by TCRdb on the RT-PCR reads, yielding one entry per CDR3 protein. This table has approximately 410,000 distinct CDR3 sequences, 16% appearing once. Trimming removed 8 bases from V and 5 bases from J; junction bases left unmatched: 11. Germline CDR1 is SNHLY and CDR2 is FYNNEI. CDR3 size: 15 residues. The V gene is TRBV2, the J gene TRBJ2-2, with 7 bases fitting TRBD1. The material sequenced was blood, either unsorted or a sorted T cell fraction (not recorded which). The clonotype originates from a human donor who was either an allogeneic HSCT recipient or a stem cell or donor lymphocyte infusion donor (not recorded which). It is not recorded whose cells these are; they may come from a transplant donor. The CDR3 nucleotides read TGTGCCAGCCGGGACAGCCCCTTGGGAACCGGGGAGCTGTTTTTT. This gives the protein CASRDSPLGTGELFF.